These T cell receptor beta chains were read from a single sample in a study of cytomegalovirus exposure and HLA in healthy donors. Measured with immunoSEQ multiplex PCR; TCRdb has only the in-frame clones, and not every one. The sample holds 120,000 or so clones, about three quarters seen once. The specimen was PBMCs. Receptor source: a man aged 30 to 39 in good health and CMV-seronegative. CDR3s include the opening cysteine and the closing phenylalanine or tryptophan. Fields, in order: V gene, clone size, J gene, D gene, CDR3 protein, CDR3 DNA. D genes are given only for firm matches. A clone size is listed for some rows: how often the clone was seen (once, few, many), or a class if it is expanded.

v_call: TRBV7-9; clone_size: NA; j_call: TRBJ2-3; d_call: TRBD2; cdr3_aa: CASSLGLAYNTDTQYF; cdr3_nt: TGTGCCAGCAGCTTAGGACTAGCGTATAACACAGATACGCAGTATTTT
v_call: TRBV5-1; clone_size: NA; j_call: TRBJ1-4; d_call: NA; cdr3_aa: CASSLGAAGNEKLFF; cdr3_nt: TGCGCCAGCAGCCTTGGTGCCGCGGGTAATGAAAAACTGTTTTTT
v_call: TRBV7-3; clone_size: NA; j_call: TRBJ2-1; d_call: NA; cdr3_aa: CASSLIPDNEQFF; cdr3_nt: TGTGCCAGCAGCTTAATTCCTGACAATGAGCAGTTCTTC
v_call: TRBV5-1; clone_size: NA; j_call: TRBJ2-5; d_call: NA; cdr3_aa: CASSSQRQETQYF; cdr3_nt: TGCGCCAGCAGCTCACAGAGACAAGAGACCCAGTACTTC
v_call: TRBV30; clone_size: NA; j_call: TRBJ2-1; d_call: TRBD2; cdr3_aa: CAWSPLAGVSFEQFF; cdr3_nt: TGTGCCTGGAGTCCCCTAGCGGGAGTATCGTTTGAGCAGTTCTTC
v_call: TRBV28; clone_size: NA; j_call: TRBJ1-1; d_call: NA; cdr3_aa: CASSLYQGNTEDFF; cdr3_nt: TGTGCCAGCAGTTTATACCAGGGGAATACTGAAGATTTCTTT
v_call: TRBV5-1; clone_size: NA; j_call: TRBJ2-2; d_call: TRBD1; cdr3_aa: CASSRTGKTGELFF; cdr3_nt: TGCGCCAGCAGCCGGACAGGGAAAACCGGGGAGCTGTTTTTT
v_call: TRBV27; clone_size: NA; j_call: TRBJ2-7; d_call: NA; cdr3_aa: CASSLKPGAAHAGALTEQYF; cdr3_nt: TGTGCCAGCAGTTTAAAACCAGGGGCGGCTCATGCGGGAGCCCTGACCGAGCAGTACTTC
v_call: TRBV5-1; clone_size: NA; j_call: TRBJ1-6; d_call: NA; cdr3_aa: CASSLGGSSYNSPLHF; cdr3_nt: TGCGCCAGCAGCTTGGGAGGGAGCTCCTATAATTCACCCCTCCACTTT
v_call: TRBV5-8; clone_size: NA; j_call: TRBJ2-7; d_call: NA; cdr3_aa: CASSLVGTGRYEQYF; cdr3_nt: TGTGCCAGCAGCTTGGTCGGCACAGGACGCTACGAGCAGTACTTC
v_call: TRBV6-1; clone_size: NA; j_call: TRBJ2-1; d_call: TRBD1; cdr3_aa: CASSPTGGSYNEQFF; cdr3_nt: TGTGCCAGCAGTCCGACAGGGGGGTCCTACAATGAGCAGTTCTTC
v_call: TRBV7-7; clone_size: NA; j_call: TRBJ2-7; d_call: TRBD2; cdr3_aa: CASSPGLAGANEQYF; cdr3_nt: TGTGCCAGCAGCCCCGGACTCGCGGGAGCCAACGAGCAGTACTTC
v_call: TRBV9; clone_size: NA; j_call: TRBJ1-5; d_call: TRBD1; cdr3_aa: CASSRTGKGQPQHF; cdr3_nt: TGTGCCAGCAGCAGGACAGGGAAGGGTCAGCCCCAGCATTTT
v_call: TRBV6-5; clone_size: NA; j_call: TRBJ2-7; d_call: TRBD2; cdr3_aa: CASSSPGLAYEQYF; cdr3_nt: TGTGCCAGCAGTTCACCGGGACTAGCATACGAGCAGTACTTC
v_call: TRBV10-2; clone_size: few; j_call: TRBJ2-1; d_call: TRBD1; cdr3_aa: CASGQIQGAGNEQFF; cdr3_nt: TGCGCCAGCGGCCAGATACAGGGGGCGGGTAATGAGCAGTTCTTC
v_call: TRBV19; clone_size: NA; j_call: TRBJ1-1; d_call: NA; cdr3_aa: CASSNSIPGQTEAFF; cdr3_nt: TGTGCCAGTAGTAACTCGATCCCGGGACAAACTGAAGCTTTCTTT
v_call: TRBV27; clone_size: NA; j_call: TRBJ2-5; d_call: NA; cdr3_aa: CASSQGTKTQYF; cdr3_nt: TGTGCCAGCAGTCAGGGAACGAAGACCCAGTACTTC
v_call: TRBV19; clone_size: NA; j_call: TRBJ1-1; d_call: TRBD1; cdr3_aa: CASSKAPGQGIGTEAFF; cdr3_nt: TGTGCCAGTAGTAAAGCTCCGGGACAGGGGATCGGCACTGAAGCTTTCTTT
v_call: TRBV27; clone_size: NA; j_call: TRBJ2-1; d_call: NA; cdr3_aa: CASVNRDTGHNEQFF; cdr3_nt: TGTGCCAGCGTTAACCGGGACACCGGCCACAATGAGCAGTTCTTC
v_call: TRBV5-1; clone_size: once; j_call: TRBJ1-5; d_call: NA; cdr3_aa: CASSLDGNSNQPQHF; cdr3_nt: TGCGCCAGCAGCTTGGACGGGAACAGCAATCAGCCCCAGCATTTT
v_call: TRBV18; clone_size: NA; j_call: TRBJ1-1; d_call: TRBD1; cdr3_aa: CASSPRQGRVNTEAFF; cdr3_nt: TGTGCCAGCTCACCTCGACAGGGGAGGGTGAACACTGAAGCTTTCTTT
v_call: TRBV2; clone_size: once; j_call: TRBJ2-5; d_call: NA; cdr3_aa: CASTFTGTMSLAIQETQYF; cdr3_nt: TGTGCCAGCACTTTTACCGGGACAATGTCATTGGCCATCCAAGAGACCCAGTACTTC
v_call: TRBV19; clone_size: NA; j_call: TRBJ2-2; d_call: TRBD1; cdr3_aa: CASSITPDRGLRSGELFF; cdr3_nt: TGTGCCAGTAGTATCACCCCGGACAGGGGGCTGAGGTCCGGGGAGCTGTTTTTT
v_call: TRBV18; clone_size: NA; j_call: TRBJ1-3; d_call: TRBD1; cdr3_aa: CASSPEVTGTGIRNTIYF; cdr3_nt: TGTGCCAGCTCACCAGAGGTCACCGGGACAGGGATTCGAAACACCATATATTTT
v_call: TRBV6-1; clone_size: NA; j_call: TRBJ2-7; d_call: NA; cdr3_aa: CASRLTGDYEQYF; cdr3_nt: TGTGCCAGCAGGTTGACAGGTGACTACGAGCAGTACTTC
v_call: TRBV28; clone_size: NA; j_call: TRBJ1-1; d_call: NA; cdr3_aa: CASKGKLAGTEAFF; cdr3_nt: TGTGCCAGCAAGGGTAAGTTAGCGGGCACTGAAGCTTTCTTT
v_call: TRBV25-1; clone_size: NA; j_call: TRBJ2-7; d_call: NA; cdr3_aa: CASSVQGLYEQYF; cdr3_nt: TGTGCCAGCAGTGTACAGGGCCTCTACGAGCAGTACTTC
v_call: TRBV29-1; clone_size: NA; j_call: TRBJ2-7; d_call: TRBD1; cdr3_aa: CSVGGDRERLEQYF; cdr3_nt: TGCAGCGTTGGGGGGGACAGGGAGAGGTTGGAGCAGTACTTC
v_call: TRBV7-2; clone_size: NA; j_call: TRBJ2-2; d_call: NA; cdr3_aa: CASSQGRDTGELFF; cdr3_nt: TGTGCCAGCAGCCAGGGGCGGGACACCGGGGAGCTGTTTTTT
v_call: TRBV10-1; clone_size: few; j_call: TRBJ1-5; d_call: TRBD1; cdr3_aa: CASRGGAGNQPQHF; cdr3_nt: TGCGCCAGCAGAGGGGGCGCAGGCAATCAGCCCCAGCATTTT
v_call: TRBV18; clone_size: NA; j_call: TRBJ2-4; d_call: TRBD2; cdr3_aa: CASSPPGGRAYIQYF; cdr3_nt: TGTGCCAGCTCACCACCGGGCGGGAGGGCTTACATTCAGTACTTC
v_call: TRBV4-2; clone_size: once; j_call: TRBJ2-1; d_call: TRBD2; cdr3_aa: CASSQELAGGGEQFF; cdr3_nt: TGTGCCAGCAGCCAAGAGCTAGCGGGAGGAGGTGAGCAGTTCTTC
v_call: TRBV5-4; clone_size: few; j_call: TRBJ2-4; d_call: TRBD1; cdr3_aa: CASSQGVESGYIQYF; cdr3_nt: TGTGCCAGCAGTCAGGGGGTGGAGAGTGGATACATTCAGTACTTC
v_call: TRBV28; clone_size: NA; j_call: TRBJ1-5; d_call: NA; cdr3_aa: CASSLRGRVRERQPQHF; cdr3_nt: TGTGCCAGCAGTTTACGGGGCCGGGTCCGGGAGCGGCAGCCCCAGCATTTT
v_call: TRBV4-2; clone_size: NA; j_call: TRBJ2-7; d_call: TRBD2; cdr3_aa: CASSQERGLAGAHEQYF; cdr3_nt: TGTGCCAGCAGCCAAGAGAGGGGTCTAGCGGGGGCCCACGAGCAGTACTTC
v_call: TRBV28; clone_size: many; j_call: TRBJ1-1; d_call: NA; cdr3_aa: CASSQGPREAFF; cdr3_nt: TGTGCCAGCAGTCAGGGCCCACGGGAAGCTTTCTTT
v_call: TRBV9; clone_size: NA; j_call: TRBJ1-1; d_call: NA; cdr3_aa: CASSVALTGYTEAFF; cdr3_nt: TGTGCCAGCAGCGTAGCCCTCACAGGGTACACTGAAGCTTTCTTT
v_call: TRBV6-4; clone_size: NA; j_call: TRBJ1-1; d_call: TRBD1; cdr3_aa: CASSDSTGANTEAFF; cdr3_nt: TGTGCCAGCAGTGACTCGACAGGGGCGAACACTGAAGCTTTCTTT
v_call: TRBV11-2; clone_size: NA; j_call: TRBJ2-1; d_call: NA; cdr3_aa: CASSHTGLTAGNEQFF; cdr3_nt: TGTGCCAGCAGCCACACCGGTCTCACAGCGGGCAATGAGCAGTTCTTC
v_call: TRBV7-2; clone_size: NA; j_call: TRBJ2-1; d_call: TRBD2; cdr3_aa: CASSRPGLAGGRNEQFF; cdr3_nt: TGTGCCAGCAGCAGACCGGGACTAGCGGGAGGGAGGAATGAGCAGTTCTTC
v_call: TRBV30; clone_size: NA; j_call: TRBJ1-1; d_call: NA; cdr3_aa: CAWSPWGDTEAFF; cdr3_nt: TGTGCCTGGAGCCCTTGGGGAGACACTGAAGCTTTCTTT
v_call: TRBV7-2; clone_size: NA; j_call: TRBJ2-7; d_call: TRBD2; cdr3_aa: CASSLGGSGGATYEQYF; cdr3_nt: TGTGCCAGCAGCTTAGGGGGTAGCGGGGGTGCTACCTACGAGCAGTACTTC
v_call: TRBV6-7; clone_size: once; j_call: TRBJ1-5; d_call: NA; cdr3_aa: CASSYSYLAGYYQPQHF; cdr3_nt: TGTGCCAGCAGTTACTCTTACCTGGCAGGGTATTATCAGCCCCAGCATTTT
v_call: TRBV9; clone_size: NA; j_call: TRBJ1-2; d_call: TRBD1; cdr3_aa: CASSGPGTGVGGYTF; cdr3_nt: TGTGCCAGCAGCGGCCCCGGGACAGGGGTCGGTGGCTACACCTTC
v_call: TRBV5-1; clone_size: NA; j_call: TRBJ2-5; d_call: TRBD2; cdr3_aa: CASSLVAGETQYF; cdr3_nt: TGCGCCAGCAGCTTGGTAGCGGGAGAGACCCAGTACTTC
v_call: TRBV11-3; clone_size: NA; j_call: TRBJ2-7; d_call: TRBD1; cdr3_aa: CASSLAEGQGSYEQYF; cdr3_nt: TGTGCCAGCAGCTTAGCGGAGGGACAGGGTTCCTACGAGCAGTACTTC
v_call: TRBV9; clone_size: NA; j_call: TRBJ1-5; d_call: NA; cdr3_aa: CASSVSQGNQPQHF; cdr3_nt: TGTGCCAGCAGCGTAAGTCAGGGAAATCAGCCCCAGCATTTT
v_call: TRBV9; clone_size: NA; j_call: TRBJ2-7; d_call: NA; cdr3_aa: CASSVGQEYEQYF; cdr3_nt: TGTGCCAGCAGCGTAGGGCAGGAATACGAGCAGTACTTC
v_call: TRBV15; clone_size: NA; j_call: TRBJ1-3; d_call: NA; cdr3_aa: CATSPRPEVSGNTIYF; cdr3_nt: TGTGCCACCAGCCCTCGGCCGGAGGTATCTGGAAACACCATATATTTT
v_call: TRBV19; clone_size: NA; j_call: TRBJ2-7; d_call: NA; cdr3_aa: CASSMTRAYEQYF; cdr3_nt: TGTGCCAGTAGTATGACTAGAGCCTACGAGCAGTACTTC
v_call: TRBV7-8; clone_size: NA; j_call: TRBJ2-3; d_call: NA; cdr3_aa: CASSYQIIGEDTQYF; cdr3_nt: TGTGCCAGCAGCTATCAAATAATCGGGGAAGATACGCAGTATTTT
v_call: TRBV29-1; clone_size: NA; j_call: TRBJ2-1; d_call: NA; cdr3_aa: CSVVSPGIHNEQFF; cdr3_nt: TGCAGCGTTGTCTCTCCGGGGATCCACAATGAGCAGTTCTTC
v_call: TRBV6-5; clone_size: NA; j_call: TRBJ2-5; d_call: NA; cdr3_aa: CASRQTIQETQYF; cdr3_nt: TGTGCCAGCAGGCAGACAATCCAAGAGACCCAGTACTTC
v_call: TRBV7-2; clone_size: NA; j_call: TRBJ1-2; d_call: NA; cdr3_aa: CASSFGSGPYGYTF; cdr3_nt: TGTGCCAGCAGCTTCGGAAGCGGGCCCTATGGCTACACCTTC
v_call: TRBV18; clone_size: NA; j_call: TRBJ1-1; d_call: TRBD1; cdr3_aa: CASSPGTGYTEAFF; cdr3_nt: TGTGCCAGCTCACCCGGGACAGGGTACACTGAAGCTTTCTTT
v_call: TRBV19; clone_size: NA; j_call: TRBJ2-1; d_call: NA; cdr3_aa: CASSIRGGSYNEQFF; cdr3_nt: TGTGCCAGTAGTATCCGGGGAGGCTCCTACAATGAGCAGTTCTTC
v_call: TRBV5-6; clone_size: NA; j_call: TRBJ1-2; d_call: NA; cdr3_aa: CASSLNRVQVGYTF; cdr3_nt: TGTGCCAGCAGCTTGAACAGGGTGCAAGTTGGCTACACCTTC
v_call: TRBV6-1; clone_size: once; j_call: TRBJ1-1; d_call: TRBD1; cdr3_aa: CASSEGRGRGRNTEAFF; cdr3_nt: TGTGCCAGCAGTGAAGGGAGGGGGCGCGGACGGAACACTGAAGCTTTCTTT
v_call: TRBV28; clone_size: NA; j_call: TRBJ2-2; d_call: TRBD1; cdr3_aa: CASSLYDRGVAGELFF; cdr3_nt: TGTGCCAGCAGTTTATACGACAGGGGGGTGGCCGGGGAGCTGTTTTTT